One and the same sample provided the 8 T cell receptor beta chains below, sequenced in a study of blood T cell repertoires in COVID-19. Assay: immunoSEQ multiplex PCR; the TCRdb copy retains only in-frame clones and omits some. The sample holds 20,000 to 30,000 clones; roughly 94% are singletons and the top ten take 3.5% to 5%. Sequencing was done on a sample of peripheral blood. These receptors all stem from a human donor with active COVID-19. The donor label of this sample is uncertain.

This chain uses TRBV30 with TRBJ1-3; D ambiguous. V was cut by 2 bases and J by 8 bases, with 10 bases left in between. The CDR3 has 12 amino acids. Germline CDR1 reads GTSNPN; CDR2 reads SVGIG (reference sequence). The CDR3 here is CAWSSIVDTIYF. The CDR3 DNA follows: TGTGCCTGGAGTTCTATAGTAGACACCATATATTTT.

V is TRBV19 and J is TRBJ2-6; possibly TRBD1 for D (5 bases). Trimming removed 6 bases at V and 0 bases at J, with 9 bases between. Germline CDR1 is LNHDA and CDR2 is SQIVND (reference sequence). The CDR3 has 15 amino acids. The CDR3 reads CASSQGFSGANVLTF. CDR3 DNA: TGTGCCAGTAGCCAGGGTTTCTCTGGGGCCAACGTCCTGACTTTC.

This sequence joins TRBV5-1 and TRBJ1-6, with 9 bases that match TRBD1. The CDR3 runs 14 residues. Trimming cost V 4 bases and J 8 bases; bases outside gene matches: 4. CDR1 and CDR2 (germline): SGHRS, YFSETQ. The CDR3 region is CASSPGQGYSPLHF. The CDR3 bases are TGCGCCAGCAGCCCCGGACAGGGGTATTCACCCCTCCACTTT. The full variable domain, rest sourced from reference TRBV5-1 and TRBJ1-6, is KAGVTQTPRYLIKTRGQQVTLSCSPISGHRSVSWYQQTPGQGLQFLFEYFSETQRNKGNFPGRFSGRQFSNSRSEMNVSTLELGDSALYLCASSPGQGYSPLHFGNGTRLTVT.

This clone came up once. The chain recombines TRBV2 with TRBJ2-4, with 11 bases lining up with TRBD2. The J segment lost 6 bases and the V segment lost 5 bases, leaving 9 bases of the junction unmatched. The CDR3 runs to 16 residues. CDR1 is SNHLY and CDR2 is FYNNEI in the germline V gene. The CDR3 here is CASSSHGTSGGNIQYF. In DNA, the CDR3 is TGTGCCAGCAGTAGCCACGGGACTAGCGGTGGAAACATTCAGTACTTC.

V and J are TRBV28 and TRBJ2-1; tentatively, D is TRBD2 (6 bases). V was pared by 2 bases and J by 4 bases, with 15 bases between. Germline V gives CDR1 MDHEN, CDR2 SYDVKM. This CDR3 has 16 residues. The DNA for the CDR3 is TGTGCCAGCAGTTTAGGAGGGCTGGGGGGATACAATGAGCAGTTCTTC. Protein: CASSLGGLGGYNEQFF.

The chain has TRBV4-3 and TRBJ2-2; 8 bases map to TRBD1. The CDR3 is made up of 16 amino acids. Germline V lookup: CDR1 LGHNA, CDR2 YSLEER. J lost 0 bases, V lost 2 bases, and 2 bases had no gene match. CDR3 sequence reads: CASSQQTGANTGELFF. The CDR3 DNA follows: TGCGCCAGCAGCCAACAGACAGGGGCGAACACCGGGGAGCTGTTTTTT.

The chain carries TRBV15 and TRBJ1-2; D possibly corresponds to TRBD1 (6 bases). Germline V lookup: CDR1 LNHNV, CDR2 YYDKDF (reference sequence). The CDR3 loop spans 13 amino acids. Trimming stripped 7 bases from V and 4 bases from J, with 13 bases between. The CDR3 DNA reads TGTGCCACCACAACGGACAGCAGCTATGGCTACACCTTC. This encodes CATTTDSSYGYTF.

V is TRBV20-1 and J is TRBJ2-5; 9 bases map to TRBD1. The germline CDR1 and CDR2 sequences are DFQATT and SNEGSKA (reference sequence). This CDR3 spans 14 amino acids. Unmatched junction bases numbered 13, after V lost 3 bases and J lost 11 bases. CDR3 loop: CSASEALTGGEQYF. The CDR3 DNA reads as TGCAGTGCTAGTGAGGCTCTGACAGGGGGAGAGCAGTACTTC.